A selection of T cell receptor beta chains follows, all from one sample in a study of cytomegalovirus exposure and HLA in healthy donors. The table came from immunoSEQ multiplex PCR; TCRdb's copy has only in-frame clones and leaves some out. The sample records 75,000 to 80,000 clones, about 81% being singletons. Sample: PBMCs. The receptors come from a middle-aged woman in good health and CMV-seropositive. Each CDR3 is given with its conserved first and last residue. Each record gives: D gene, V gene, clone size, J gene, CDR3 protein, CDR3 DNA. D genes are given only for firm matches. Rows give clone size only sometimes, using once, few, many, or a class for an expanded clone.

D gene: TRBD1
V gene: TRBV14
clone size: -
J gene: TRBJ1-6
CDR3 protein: CASSAQGAHNSPLHF
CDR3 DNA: TGTGCCAGCAGCGCTCAGGGGGCCCATAATTCACCCCTCCACTTT

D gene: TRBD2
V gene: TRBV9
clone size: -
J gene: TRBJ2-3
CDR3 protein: CASSLWGGDTQYF
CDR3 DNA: TGTGCCAGCAGCCTTTGGGGGGGGGATACGCAGTATTTT

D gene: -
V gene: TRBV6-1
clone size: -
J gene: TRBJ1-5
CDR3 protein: CASSPRRQNNQPQHF
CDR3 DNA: TGTGCCAGCAGTCCCCGACGACAGAACAATCAGCCCCAGCATTTT

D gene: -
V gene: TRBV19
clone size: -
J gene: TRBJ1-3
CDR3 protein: CASITGDQGDTIYF
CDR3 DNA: TGTGCCAGTATCACGGGGGACCAAGGGGACACCATATATTTT

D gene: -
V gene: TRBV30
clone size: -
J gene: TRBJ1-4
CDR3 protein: CAWSPKGGTNEKLFF
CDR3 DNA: TGTGCCTGGAGTCCCAAGGGAGGAACTAATGAAAAACTGTTTTTT

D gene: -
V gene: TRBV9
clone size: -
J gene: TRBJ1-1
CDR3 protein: CASSKESGNTEAFF
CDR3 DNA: TGTGCCAGCAGCAAGGAGAGCGGGAACACTGAAGCTTTCTTT

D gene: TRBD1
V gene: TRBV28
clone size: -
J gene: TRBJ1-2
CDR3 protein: CASRRDRVEGYTF
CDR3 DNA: TGTGCCAGCAGGAGGGACAGGGTCGAAGGCTACACCTTC

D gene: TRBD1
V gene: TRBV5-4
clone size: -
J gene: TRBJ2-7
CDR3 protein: CASSWTGRYEQYF
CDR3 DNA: TGTGCCAGCTCCTGGACAGGAAGGTACGAGCAGTACTTC

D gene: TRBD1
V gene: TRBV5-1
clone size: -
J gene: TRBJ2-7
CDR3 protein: CASSSGGTGAYEQYF
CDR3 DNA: TGCGCCAGCAGTTCTGGAGGGACAGGGGCCTACGAGCAGTACTTC

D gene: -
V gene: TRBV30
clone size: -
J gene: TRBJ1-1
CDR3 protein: CAWSATGNTEAFF
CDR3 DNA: TGTGCCTGGAGTGCAACAGGGAACACTGAAGCTTTCTTT

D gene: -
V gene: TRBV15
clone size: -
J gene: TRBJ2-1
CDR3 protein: CATSSPGSSYNEQFF
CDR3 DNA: TGTGCCACCAGCAGCCCGGGGAGCTCCTACAATGAGCAGTTCTTC

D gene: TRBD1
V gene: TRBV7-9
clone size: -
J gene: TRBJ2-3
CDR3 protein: CASSGQGRSTDTQYF
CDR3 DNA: TGTGCCAGCAGTGGACAGGGGAGGAGCACAGATACGCAGTATTTT

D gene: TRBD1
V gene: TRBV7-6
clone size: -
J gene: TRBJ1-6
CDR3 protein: CASSLQGYNSPLHF
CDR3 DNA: TGTGCCAGCAGTTTACAGGGGTATAATTCACCCCTCCACTTT

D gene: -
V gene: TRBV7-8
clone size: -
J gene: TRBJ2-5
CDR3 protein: CASSQWTEQETQYF
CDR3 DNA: TGTGCCAGCAGCCAATGGACAGAACAAGAGACCCAGTACTTC

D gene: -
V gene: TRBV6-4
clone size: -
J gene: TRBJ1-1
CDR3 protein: CASSDSIGAEAFF
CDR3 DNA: TGTGCCAGCAGTGACTCGATAGGGGCTGAAGCTTTCTTT

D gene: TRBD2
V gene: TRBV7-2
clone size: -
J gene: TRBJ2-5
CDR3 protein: CASSLVSGGYINQETQYF
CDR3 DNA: TGTGCCAGCAGCTTAGTTAGCGGGGGGTACATAAACCAAGAGACCCAGTACTTC

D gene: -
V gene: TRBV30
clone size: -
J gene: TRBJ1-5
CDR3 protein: CAWSYGAAYSNQPQHF
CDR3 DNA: TGTGCCTGGAGTTATGGGGCAGCCTATAGCAATCAGCCCCAGCATTTT

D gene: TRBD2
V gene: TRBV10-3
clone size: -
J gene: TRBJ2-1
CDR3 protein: CAISEFSGGAYNEQFF
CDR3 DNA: TGTGCCATCAGTGAGTTTAGCGGGGGGGCCTACAATGAGCAGTTCTTC

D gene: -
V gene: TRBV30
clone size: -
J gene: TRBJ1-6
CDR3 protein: CAWSRANSPLHF
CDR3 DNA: TGTGCCTGGAGTCGAGCAAATTCACCCCTCCACTTT

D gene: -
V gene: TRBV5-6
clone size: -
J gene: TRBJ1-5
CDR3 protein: CASSPGNNQPQHF
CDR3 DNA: TGTGCCAGCAGCCCAGGGAACAATCAGCCCCAGCATTTT

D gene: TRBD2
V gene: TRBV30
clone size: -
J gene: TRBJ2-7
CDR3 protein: CAGRTSGFYEQYF
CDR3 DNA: TGTGCCGGGCGGACTAGCGGGTTCTACGAGCAGTACTTC

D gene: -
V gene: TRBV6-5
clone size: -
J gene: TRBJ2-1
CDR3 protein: CASSYPGSHEQFF
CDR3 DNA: TGTGCCAGCAGTTACCCCGGGTCGCATGAGCAGTTCTTC

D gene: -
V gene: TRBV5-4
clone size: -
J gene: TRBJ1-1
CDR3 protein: CASSPGRTGRNTEAFF
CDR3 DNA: TGTGCCAGCAGCCCCGGAAGAACAGGGCGGAACACTGAAGCTTTCTTT

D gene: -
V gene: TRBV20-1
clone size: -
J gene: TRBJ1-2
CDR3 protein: CSVSQVYGYTF
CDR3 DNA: TGCAGTGTCTCCCAGGTCTATGGCTACACCTTC

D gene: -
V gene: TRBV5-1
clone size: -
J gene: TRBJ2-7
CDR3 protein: CASSPGGYNSYEQYF
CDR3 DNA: TGCGCCAGCAGCCCGGGTGGATACAACTCCTACGAGCAGTACTTC

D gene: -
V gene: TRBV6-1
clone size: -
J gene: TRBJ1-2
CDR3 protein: CASRTGPANYGYTF
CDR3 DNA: TGTGCCAGCAGGACAGGACCAGCTAACTATGGCTACACCTTC

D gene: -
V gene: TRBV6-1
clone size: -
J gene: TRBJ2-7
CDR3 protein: CASSIMTGTTYEQYF
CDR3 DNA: TGTGCCAGCAGCATTATGACAGGCACCACCTACGAGCAGTACTTC

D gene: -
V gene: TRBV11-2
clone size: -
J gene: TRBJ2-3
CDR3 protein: CASSQGNPGSADTQYF
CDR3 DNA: TGTGCCAGCAGTCAGGGGAACCCTGGGAGCGCAGATACGCAGTATTTT

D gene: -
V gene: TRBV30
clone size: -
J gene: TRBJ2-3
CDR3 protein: CAWRDTGTDTQYF
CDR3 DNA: TGTGCCTGGAGAGATACAGGGACCGATACGCAGTATTTT

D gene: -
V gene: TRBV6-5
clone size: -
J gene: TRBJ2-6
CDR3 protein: CASSYRGSGANVLTF
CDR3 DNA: TGTGCCAGCAGTTACAGGGGTTCTGGGGCCAACGTCCTGACTTTC

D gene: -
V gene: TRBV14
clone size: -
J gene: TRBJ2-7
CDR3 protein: CASSRSDSYEQYF
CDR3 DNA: TGTGCCAGCAGTCGTTCCGACAGCTACGAGCAGTACTTC

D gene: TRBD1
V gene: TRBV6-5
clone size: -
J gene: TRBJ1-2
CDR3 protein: CASSSWTGTNYGYTF
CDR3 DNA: TGTGCCAGCAGCAGCTGGACAGGAACTAACTATGGCTACACCTTC

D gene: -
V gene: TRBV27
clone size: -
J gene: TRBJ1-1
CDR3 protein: CASAAAMNTEAFF
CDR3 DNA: TGTGCCTCTGCGGCAGCGATGAACACTGAAGCTTTCTTT

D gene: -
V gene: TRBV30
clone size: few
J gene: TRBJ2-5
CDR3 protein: CAWSGSGETQYF
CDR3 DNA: TGTGCCTGGAGTGGGAGTGGAGAGACCCAGTACTTC

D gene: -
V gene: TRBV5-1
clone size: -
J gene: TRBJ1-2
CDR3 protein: CASSQNRESGYTF
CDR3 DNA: TGCGCCAGCAGCCAAAACAGGGAAAGTGGCTACACCTTC

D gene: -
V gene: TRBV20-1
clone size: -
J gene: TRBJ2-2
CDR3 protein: CSASPGGELFF
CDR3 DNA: TGCAGTGCTAGTCCGGGGGGGGAGCTGTTTTTT

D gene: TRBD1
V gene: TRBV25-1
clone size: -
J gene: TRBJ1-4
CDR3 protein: CASSVRGRGLEKLFF
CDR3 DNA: TGTGCCAGCAGTGTTCGTGGCAGGGGGCTCGAAAAACTGTTTTTT

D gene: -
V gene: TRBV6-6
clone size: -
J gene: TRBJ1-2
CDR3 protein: CASRSRQGRDYGYTF
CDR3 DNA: TGTGCCAGCAGGTCCCGCCAGGGAAGGGACTATGGCTACACCTTC

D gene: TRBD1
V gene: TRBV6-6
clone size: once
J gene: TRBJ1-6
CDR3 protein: CASSYPPGQGNSPLHF
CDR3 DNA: TGTGCCAGCAGCTATCCCCCGGGACAGGGAAATTCACCCCTCCACTTT